The 9 T cell receptor beta chains below all came from one sample that was sequenced in a study of post-analysis software for immune sequencing data. Prepared TCR beta cDNA libraries contained unique molecular identifiers. TCRdb re-called the PCR reads with MiXCR, one entry per CDR3 protein. This repertoire shows 380,000 or so distinct CDR3 sequences, around 33% found once; its top ten account for over 10%. General study findings and limits: Relative to controls, patients had about 5 TRBV segments at higher frequency, with TRBV5-6, TRBV5-1 and TRBV20-1 among these.

These receptors lack a known antigen. Material for sequencing was blood. The source is a girl aged 10 to 17 with multiple sclerosis.

There are a few counts of this clonotype. The chain combines TRBV7-9 with TRBJ2-2; no clear D. Germline CDR1 is SEHNR and CDR2 is FQNEAQ (reference sequence). The V gene lost 3 bases and the J gene lost 2 bases, with 10 bases spanning the gap. The CDR3 extends over 15 amino acids. CDR3 amino acids: CASSLTIDNTGELFF. CDR3 nucleotide sequence: TGTGCCAGCAGCTTGACGATCGATAACACCGGGGAGCTGTTTTTT.

The V and J genes are TRBV3-1 and TRBJ2-1; D remains unclear. Looked up from germline, CDR1 is LGHDT and CDR2 is YNNKEL (reference sequence). The CDR3 contains 12 residues. V lost 0 bases to trimming and J lost 9 bases, with 6 bases between them. The CDR3 loop reads CASSQEAAEQFF. DNA of the CDR3: TGTGCCAGCAGCCAAGAGGCGGCTGAGCAGTTCTTC.

The rearrangement joins TRBV12-3 or TRBV12-4 to TRBJ1-2; a possible D gene is TRBD1 (6 bases). V was pared by 2 bases and J by 11 bases, with 21 bases between. The CDR3 consists of 15 residues. CDR3 amino acids: CASSLSPGTRRGYTF. The CDR3 nucleotides are TGTGCCAGCAGTTTATCACCCGGGACGAGGAGGGGGTACACCTTC.

The V gene is TRBV15, the J gene TRBJ2-2; perhaps TRBD2 as D (6 bases). The CDR3 loop spans 16 amino acids. Per germline, CDR1 LNHNV and CDR2 YYDKDF (reference sequence). Between the trimmed V and J ends, which lost 2 bases and 8 bases, there was a span of 18 bases. The CDR3 loop reads CATSRPRKTGAGELFF. The CDR3 region has the DNA TGTGCCACCAGCAGACCCCGAAAGACGGGAGCTGGGGAGCTGTTTTTT. Supplemented by reference TRBV15 and TRBJ2-2, the full variable domain reads DAMVIQNPRYQVTQFGKPVTLSCSQTLNHNVMYWYQQKSSQAPKLLFHYYDKDFNNEADTPDNFQSRRPNTSFCFLDIRSPGLGDTAMYLCATSRPRKTGAGELFFGEGSRLTVL.

This rearrangement joins TRBV20-1 to TRBJ1-1; no clear D. CDR3 size: 14 residues. V shed 1 base and J shed 1 base, with 10 bases lying between them. Germline CDR1 is DFQATT and CDR2 is SNEGSKA (reference sequence). CDR3 DNA: TGCAGTGCTAGAGCATCCGGCGGGAACACTGAAGCTTTCTTT. It yields the protein CSARASGGNTEAFF.

On this clonotype: A read error is likely, as this CDR3 ends without the conserved phenylalanine or tryptophan. The rearrangement links TRBV5-5 to TRBJ2-5, with 8 bases fitting TRBD1. The germline CDR1 and CDR2 sequences are SGHKS and YYEKEE (reference sequence). J gave up 5 bases and V 0 bases, and 6 bases lay outside the gene matches. The CDR3 extends over 15 amino acids. DNA of the CDR3: TGTGCCAGCAGCTTGGTTGGACAGGGACTCGAGACCCAGTACTGC. This sequence encodes CASSLVGQGLETQYC.

In its sample, this clonotype was seen a few times. The V gene is TRBV24-1, the J gene TRBJ2-1; 9 bases align to TRBD1. Germline assignment: CDR1 KGHDR and CDR2 SFDVKD. V trimming: 3 bases; J trimming: 5 bases; junction bases outside the gene matches: 13. The CDR3 contains 18 residues. CDR3 coding DNA: TGTGCCACCAGTGATCCCCTTGCGGGGACAGGGTCGAACAATGAGCAGTTCTTC. Protein: CATSDPLAGTGSNNEQFF.

There are a few counts of this clonotype. J is TRBJ1-2 and V is TRBV6-6; D is uncertain. CDR3 length: 11 residues. The germline CDR1 and CDR2 sequences are MNHNY and SVGAGI (reference sequence). The V end lost 6 bases, the J end lost 7 bases, and 9 bases lay between the germline ends. CDR3 bases: TGTGCCAGCAGGGTAGGAGGTGGCTACACCTTC. As protein: CASRVGGGYTF.

This clonotype has a handful of counts. The V and J genes are TRBV4-2 and TRBJ2-5; possibly TRBD2 for D (6 bases). This CDR3 is 16 amino acids long. Trimming took off 0 bases at V and 6 bases at J, with 17 bases between the two ends. Looked up from germline, CDR1 is LGHNA and CDR2 is YNFKEQ. The CDR3 here is CASSQDQGAGRKTQYF. In nucleotides, the CDR3 is TGTGCCAGCAGCCAAGATCAAGGGGCAGGGAGGAAGACCCAGTACTTC.